This T cell receptor beta chain was profiled in a study of blood T cell repertoires in COVID-19. The wider study: Samples of COVID-19 (acute and convalescent) were obtained from the United States, Italy and Spain. PBMCs, B-cell-depleted T cells, or T cells provided the cDNA or gDNA that made up the material.

As handled by the study authors: Reference gene primer amplification gave estimated nucleated cell counts. Sequencing was performed with immunoSEQ multiplex PCR; in TCRdb, only in-frame clones are kept and a portion is missing. V and J calls plus clone size are reproduced from that table; the DNA served to infer D and trimming. The sample has about 120,000 clones; approximately 80% are singletons. Specimen: peripheral blood. The clonotype was recovered from a man between 65 and 85 years old with acute or convalescent COVID-19.

In DNA, the CDR3 is TGTGCCAGCAGCCAAGATTCAGCGGGGGGGCGCAATGAGCAGTTCTTC. It specifies CASSQDSAGGRNEQFF. The chain carries TRBV4-2 and TRBJ2-1; 10 nucleotides agree with TRBD2. The J segment lost 6 bases and the V segment lost 0 bases, leaving 5 bases of the junction unmatched. Germline loops: CDR1 LGHNA, CDR2 YNFKEQ. CDR3 length: 16 amino acids.